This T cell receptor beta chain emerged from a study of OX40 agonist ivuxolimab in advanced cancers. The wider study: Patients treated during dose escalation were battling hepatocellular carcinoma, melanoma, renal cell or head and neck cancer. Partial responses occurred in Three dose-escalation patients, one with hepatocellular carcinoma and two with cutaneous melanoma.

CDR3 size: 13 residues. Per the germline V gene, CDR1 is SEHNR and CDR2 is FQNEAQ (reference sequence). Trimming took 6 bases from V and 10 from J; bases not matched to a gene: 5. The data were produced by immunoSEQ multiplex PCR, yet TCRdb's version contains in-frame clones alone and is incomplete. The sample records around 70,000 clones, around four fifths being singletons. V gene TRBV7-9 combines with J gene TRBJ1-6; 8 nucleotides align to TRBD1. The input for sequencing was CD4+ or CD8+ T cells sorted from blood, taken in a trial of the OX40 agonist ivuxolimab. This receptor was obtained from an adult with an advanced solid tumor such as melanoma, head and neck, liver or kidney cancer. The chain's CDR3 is CASSFRGQSPLHF. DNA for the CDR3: TGTGCCAGCAGTTTCAGGGGGCAATCACCCCTCCACTTT. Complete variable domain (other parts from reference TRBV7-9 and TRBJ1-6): DTGVSQNPRHKITKRGQNVTFRCDPISEHNRLYWYRQTLGQGPEFLTYFQNEAQLEKSRLLSDRFSAERPKGSFSTLEIQRTEQGDSAMYLCASSFRGQSPLHFGNGTRLTVT.